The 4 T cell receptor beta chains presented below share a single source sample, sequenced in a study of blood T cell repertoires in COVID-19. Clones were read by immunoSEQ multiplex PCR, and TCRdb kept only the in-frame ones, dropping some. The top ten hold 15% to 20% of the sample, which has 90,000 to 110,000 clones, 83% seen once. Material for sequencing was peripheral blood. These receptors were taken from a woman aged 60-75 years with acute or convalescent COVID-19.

The CDR3: CASQTRESDYEQYF. CDR3 nucleotides: TGTGCCAGCCAAACTAGGGAAAGCGACTACGAGCAGTACTTC. The genes are TRBV27 and TRBJ2-7; weak D call: TRBD2 (5 bases). Between the trimmed V and J ends, which lost 8 bases and 3 bases, there was a span of 17 bases. The CDR3 length is 14 residues. CDR1 and CDR2 from the germline V gene are MNHEY and SMNVEV (reference sequence).

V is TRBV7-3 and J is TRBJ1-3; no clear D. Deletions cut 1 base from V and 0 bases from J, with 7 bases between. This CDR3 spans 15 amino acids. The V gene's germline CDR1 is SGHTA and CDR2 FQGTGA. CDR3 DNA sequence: TGTGCCAGCAGCTTAAAGGCGGGCTCTGGAAACACCATATATTTT. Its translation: CASSLKAGSGNTIYF.

CDR3 coding DNA: TGTGCCAGCAGTACAGGGGTTTGGGCTGAAGCTTTCTTT. Its protein is CASSTGVWAEAFF. The chain carries TRBV27 and TRBJ1-1; TRBD1 matches at 7 bases. The CDR3 totals 13 residues. The V segment lost 5 bases and the J segment 6 bases; nucleotides outside the gene matches: 6. The germline gives CDR1 MNHEY, CDR2 SMNVEV (reference sequence).

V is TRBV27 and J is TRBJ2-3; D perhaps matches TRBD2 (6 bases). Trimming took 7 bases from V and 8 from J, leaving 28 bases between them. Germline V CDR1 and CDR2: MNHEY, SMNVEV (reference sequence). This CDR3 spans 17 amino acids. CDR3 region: CASTLSVTGGAWGTQYF. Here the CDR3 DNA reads TGTGCCAGCACCCTAAGCGTAACCGGGGGAGCATGGGGTACGCAGTATTTT.